This T cell receptor beta chain was captured by sequencing in a study of blood T cell repertoires in COVID-19. Overall study context: The United States, Italy and Spain supplied acute and convalescent COVID-19 samples. Sample material is recorded as cDNA or gDNA derived from T cells, B-cell-depleted T cells, or PBMCs.

This CDR3 has 12 amino acids. V was clipped by 2 bases and J by 11 bases, with 12 bases between them. The V gene's germline CDR1 is SGHTA and CDR2 FQGNSA. Original data processing: Amplifying reference gene primers gave estimates of nucleated cell counts. Libraries were prepared by immunoSEQ multiplex PCR; TCRdb keeps only in-frame clonotypes and omits some of them. That table supplies the V and J calls and clone size; D and trimming were determined from the DNA. Among about 170,000 clones, roughly 80% were seen once, and the ten largest hold around 8.1%. This chain uses TRBV7-2 with TRBJ1-2; no clear D gene. The sample comprised peripheral blood. This receptor was identified in a man between 60 and 75 years old with acute or convalescent COVID-19. The CDR3 DNA is TGTGCCAGCAGCTTAAGCGGCGGCAGATACACCTTC. It yields the protein CASSLSGGRYTF. Filled out from reference TRBV7-2 and TRBJ1-2, the complete variable domain reads GAGVSQSPSNKVTEKGKDVELRCDPISGHTALYWYRQSLGQGLEFLIYFQGNSAPDKSGLPSDRFSAERTGGSVSTLTIQRTQQEDSAVYLCASSLSGGRYTFGSGTRLTVV.